This T cell receptor beta chain was sequenced during a study of blood T cell repertoires in COVID-19. As for the study in general: Two negative PCRs, clearance, or symptom resolution characterized the recovered Cohort 3 donors.

Original analysis: Nucleated cell counts were estimated from reference gene primer amplification. Using immunoSEQ multiplex PCR, the repertoire was profiled, and TCRdb retains in-frame clones only, with some absent. That table supplies the V and J calls and clone size; D and trimming were determined from the DNA. The sample consists of approximately 360,000 clones, about 87% of them appearing once. Participants spanned ages about 18 to 100 years and resided in fewer than 30 US areas. Donors were grouped by their self-reported clinical history. Germline-derived CDR1 and CDR2 are MNHEY and SVGAGI. The CDR3 is made up of 14 amino acids. The V segment lost 4 bases and the J segment 6 bases; nucleotides outside the gene matches: 6.

The receptor comes from a middle-aged man in a cohort exposed to, infected with or recovered from COVID-19 (not recorded which). The rearrangement uses TRBV6-5 and TRBJ2-7; 10 bases fit TRBD1. Input material: PBMCs or T cells enriched from blood (not recorded which). The CDR3 protein is CASSFQGQGGEQYF. The CDR3 bases are TGTGCCAGCAGTTTCCAAGGACAGGGGGGCGAGCAGTACTTC.